The 3 T cell receptor beta chains given below trace back to one sample, sequenced in a study of blood T cell repertoires in COVID-19. This table comes from immunoSEQ multiplex PCR, and its TCRdb copy is limited to in-frame clones, with some not included. The sample lists around 170,000 clones, around 86% occurring once. Sequencing input: peripheral blood. Receptor source: a woman aged 40 to 49 with acute or convalescent COVID-19.

The chain uses TRBV4-1 and TRBJ1-1; no clear D. This CDR3 contains 13 residues. V lost 3 bases and J 0 bases, leaving 5 bases between the germline ends. CDR1 is MGHRA and CDR2 is YSYEKL in the germline V gene. The CDR3 here is CASSQAMNTEAFF. CDR3 nucleotide sequence: TGCGCCAGCAGCCAGGCCATGAACACTGAAGCTTTCTTT.

This clone has more than one count but fewer than ten. The chain employs TRBV5-6 and TRBJ2-5; possibly TRBD2 for D (6 bases). CDR3 length: 15 residues. Germline loops: CDR1 SGHDT, CDR2 YYEEEE. Trimming stripped 2 bases from V and 7 bases from J, with 18 bases between. The CDR3: CASSFKAGPMGTQYF. CDR3 sequence (DNA): TGTGCCAGCAGCTTTAAGGCGGGGCCCATGGGGACCCAGTACTTC.

The V call is TRBV5-6, the J call TRBJ2-7, with 12 bases aligning to TRBD2. CDR3 length: 16 amino acids. With 3 bases clipped from V and 1 base from J, the junction kept 5 bases outside the gene matches. CDR1 SGHDT and CDR2 YYEEEE come from the germline V gene. CDR3 sequence reads: CASSSGLAGRSYEQYF. CDR3 sequence (DNA): TGTGCCAGCAGCTCAGGACTAGCGGGGCGTTCCTACGAGCAGTACTTC. Using reference TRBV5-6 and TRBJ2-7 for the parts outside the CDR3, the full variable domain is DAGVTQSPTHLIKTRGQQVTLRCSPKSGHDTVSWYQQALGQGPQFIFQYYEEEERQRGNFPDRFSGHQFPNYSSELNVNALLLGDSALYLCASSSGLAGRSYEQYFGPGTRLTVT.